A selection of T cell receptor beta chains follows, all from one sample in a study of blood T cell repertoires in COVID-19. The repertoire was sequenced with immunoSEQ multiplex PCR; TCRdb's copy has only in-frame clones and lacks some. The repertoire has 150,000 to 200,000 clones, roughly nine tenths of them found once; the top ten carry 2% to 2.5%. The sequenced sample consisted of peripheral blood. Receptors originate from a man between 70 and 80 years old with active or convalescent COVID-19. Both conserved end residues are part of each CDR3. Fields, in order: D gene, V gene, J gene, clone size, CDR3 protein, CDR3 DNA. The D gene is left open where the match is weak. Clone size is not always given. Where it is, it says once, few, many or a class for expanded clones.

>TRBD2|TRBV2|TRBJ2-3|-
CASSRLGLAANTQYF
TGTGCCAGCAGCCGATTAGGGCTAGCGGCAAATACGCAGTATTTT
>-|TRBV6-6|TRBJ2-7|-
CASSYWGDSRYEQYF
TGTGCCAGCAGTTACTGGGGCGACAGTCGCTACGAGCAGTACTTC
>TRBD2|TRBV25-1|TRBJ2-1|-
CASSQVGLAGNNEQFF
TGTGCCAGCAGTCAAGTCGGTCTAGCGGGGAACAATGAGCAGTTCTTC
>-|TRBV29-1|TRBJ2-4|-
CSVTGPRGKNIQYF
TGCAGCGTTACCGGTCCCCGGGGCAAAAACATTCAGTACTTC
>-|TRBV6-2/TRBV6-3|TRBJ1-6|-
CASSWRGGNSPLHF
TGTGCCAGCAGTTGGAGGGGCGGGAATTCACCCCTCCACTTT
>TRBD1|TRBV19|TRBJ1-4|few
CASRAWTGANEKLFF
TGTGCCAGTAGAGCCTGGACAGGGGCCAATGAAAAACTGTTTTTT
>TRBD2|TRBV29-1|TRBJ2-7|-
CSAGGISGRGYEQYF
TGCAGCGCCGGGGGAATTAGCGGGAGGGGTTACGAGCAGTACTTC
>-|TRBV28|TRBJ2-2|once
CASSTLPGAGELFF
TGTGCCAGCAGTACACTACCCGGAGCCGGGGAGCTGTTTTTT
>-|TRBV4-3|TRBJ2-6|-
CASSQDLGRGSGANVLTF
TGCGCCAGCAGCCAAGATCTGGGTAGGGGGTCTGGGGCCAACGTCCTGACTTTC
>TRBD2|TRBV6-5|TRBJ2-2|-
CASRLAGPTGELFF
TGTGCCAGCAGACTAGCGGGTCCGACCGGGGAGCTGTTTTTT
>-|TRBV5-4|TRBJ1-1|-
CASSLASRDTEAFF
TGTGCCAGCAGCTTGGCCTCGAGAGACACTGAAGCTTTCTTT
>TRBD1|TRBV28|TRBJ1-5|-
CASSSPRGDQQPQHF
TGTGCCAGCAGTTCCCCCAGGGGGGATCAGCAGCCCCAGCATTTT
>-|TRBV7-8|TRBJ1-5|-
CASSPRRDSNQPQHF
TGTGCCAGCAGCCCTAGGCGGGACAGCAATCAGCCCCAGCATTTT
>-|TRBV10-2|TRBJ2-7|-
CASSEIGRSTSNYEQYF
TGCGCCAGCAGTGAAATTGGCAGGTCCACGAGTAACTACGAGCAGTACTTC
>-|TRBV30|TRBJ1-6|-
CAWSGPGIPSPLHF
TGTGCCTGGAGTGGTCCCGGGATCCCTTCACCCCTCCACTTT
>-|TRBV7-9|TRBJ2-3|-
CASSQDSDTQYF
TGTGCCAGCAGCCAGGACAGTGATACGCAGTATTTT
>TRBD1|TRBV3-1/TRBV3-2|TRBJ2-1|few
CASSLPDRGRRNEQFF
TGTGCCAGCAGCCTCCCCGACAGGGGGCGCCGTAATGAGCAGTTCTTC
>TRBD2|TRBV5-4|TRBJ2-7|-
CASSRTSRPHEQYF
TGTGCCAGCAGCAGGACTAGTCGCCCCCACGAGCAGTACTTC
>-|TRBV29-1|TRBJ2-7|-
CSVETRSSYEQYF
TGCAGCGTTGAAACAAGGAGCTCCTACGAGCAGTACTTC
>-|TRBV9|TRBJ1-6|-
CASSVDRNNSPLHF
TGTGCCAGCAGCGTAGACAGGAATAATTCACCCCTCCACTTT
>-|TRBV6-2/TRBV6-3|TRBJ2-7|-
CASSYRDPGRPYEQYF
TGTGCCAGCAGTTATAGGGACCCAGGGAGGCCCTACGAGCAGTACTTC
>TRBD2|TRBV18|TRBJ2-7|-
CASSPGRASEQYF
TGTGCCAGCTCACCCGGGAGGGCAAGCGAGCAGTACTTC
>-|TRBV30|TRBJ1-1|-
CAWNRGMNTEAFF
TGTGCCTGGAATAGGGGGATGAACACTGAAGCTTTCTTT
>-|TRBV10-3|TRBJ2-1|-
CAISAEPSYNEQFF
TGTGCCATCAGTGCCGAACCCAGTTACAATGAGCAGTTCTTC
>TRBD1|TRBV2|TRBJ1-4|-
CASSAMTGLGEKLFF
TGTGCCAGCAGTGCCATGACAGGGTTGGGTGAAAAACTGTTTTTT
>TRBD2|TRBV5-1|TRBJ2-1|few
CASSLVGQAGTSGNHEQFF
TGCGCCAGCAGCTTGGTTGGGCAAGCGGGGACTAGCGGGAATCATGAGCAGTTCTTC
>TRBD1|TRBV18|TRBJ1-2|-
CASSQGADGYTF
TGTGCCAGCTCACAGGGGGCTGATGGCTACACCTTC
>TRBD1|TRBV10-2|TRBJ2-5|once
CASRSWDRGETQYF
TGCGCCAGCAGGAGTTGGGACAGGGGGGAGACCCAGTACTTC
>TRBD1|TRBV28|TRBJ1-5|once
CASSRATGDQPQHF
TGTGCCAGCAGTCGCGCCACAGGGGATCAGCCCCAGCATTTT
>TRBD1|TRBV28|TRBJ1-3|-
CASSPGQTGNTIYF
TGTGCCAGCAGTCCGGGACAGACTGGAAACACCATATATTTT
>TRBD1|TRBV28|TRBJ2-7|-
CASSSQTGDRAEQYF
TGTGCCAGCAGTTCACAGACCGGTGACAGGGCCGAGCAGTACTTC
>-|TRBV10-3|TRBJ1-6|-
CASLGAQNSPLHF
TGTGCCTCCTTAGGGGCGCAGAATTCACCCCTCCACTTT
>TRBD1|TRBV7-2|TRBJ1-3|once
CASSTRQGGNTIYF
TGTGCCAGCAGCACACGACAGGGTGGAAACACCATATATTTT
>-|TRBV5-1|TRBJ2-2|-
CASSLAGSLELFF
TGCGCCAGCAGCTTGGCGGGATCCCTTGAGCTGTTTTTT
>-|TRBV5-1|TRBJ2-5|-
CASSFPGGQKETQYF
TGCGCCAGCAGCTTCCCGGGCGGACAAAAAGAGACCCAGTACTTC
>TRBD2|TRBV6-2/TRBV6-3|TRBJ2-3|-
CASSYSGGADTQYF
TGTGCCAGCAGTTACAGCGGGGGGGCGGATACGCAGTATTTT
>TRBD1|TRBV19|TRBJ2-3|-
CASSLRQGEVGDTQYF
TGTGCCAGTAGTCTTCGACAGGGGGAGGTTGGAGATACGCAGTATTTT
>TRBD2|TRBV5-1|TRBJ2-3|-
CASTPWEGDTQYF
TGCGCCAGCACCCCCTGGGAGGGGGATACGCAGTATTTT
>TRBD1|TRBV5-5|TRBJ1-2|once
CASSAPGQGAGYTF
TGTGCCAGCAGCGCCCCGGGACAGGGGGCTGGCTACACCTTC
>-|TRBV7-8|TRBJ1-1|-
CASSSHPTGNTEAFF
TGTGCCAGCAGCTCCCACCCGACAGGGAACACTGAAGCTTTCTTT
>TRBD2|TRBV29-1|TRBJ2-5|-
CSVASGMSETQYF
TGCAGCGTTGCCAGCGGGATGTCGGAGACCCAGTACTTC
>-|TRBV10-1|TRBJ1-1|-
CASSESTGRNLVAFF
TGCGCCAGCAGTGAGTCTACCGGTCGAAATCTGGTGGCTTTCTTT
>TRBD2|TRBV3-1/TRBV3-2|TRBJ2-2|-
CASKLAGANGELFF
TGTGCCAGCAAACTAGCGGGGGCGAACGGGGAGCTGTTTTTT
>-|TRBV20-1|TRBJ1-5|-
CSASNQGSQPQHF
TGCAGTGCTAGTAATCAGGGCTCCCAGCCCCAGCATTTT